Listed below are T cell receptor beta chains from one sample, sequenced in a study of CD8 T cells in Susac syndrome. TCRdb analysed the immunoSEQ multiplex PCR reads with MiXCR anew, one entry per CDR3 protein. This table has about 300,000 distinct CDR3 sequences, approximately 91% appearing once. Source material: CD8+ T cells from PBMCs. These receptors were taken from a human donor with multiple sclerosis. The conserved cysteine and the conserved F or W are not part of the CDR3 here. Clone size, where shown, is once, few, many, or a class for clones that have expanded.

v_call,clone_size,cdr3_aa
TRBV14,-,ASSQGSWVPGELF
TRBV6-1,once,ASTPLVSGRPQETQY
TRBV25-1,-,ASSATPYEQY
TRBV18,-,ASSPPGTAPAYEQY
TRBV20-1,-,SARGPVEAYEQY
TRBV7-9,-,ASATAGYEQY
TRBV4-1,-,ASSPDQLGLGDGTQY
TRBV7-2,-,ASSASTGYEQY
TRBV20-1,-,SAKLQGLNTEAF
TRBV19,-,ASSSGGPGKIEKLF
TRBV7-2,few,ASSPQRGPSETQY
TRBV6-2/TRBV6-3,-,ASSARDSLFNQPQH
TRBV20-1,-,SAPIWDGDSPLH
TRBV4-3,-,ASSQEARQTYTEAF
TRBV30,-,AWEGLRNTEAF
TRBV12-3/TRBV12-4,-,ASRWGGPRDEQF